This entry concerns a single T cell receptor beta chain. Libraries were prepared by immunoSEQ multiplex PCR; TCRdb keeps only in-frame clonotypes and omits some of them. The sample gives about 33,000 clones, 85% of which show up once; under 8.5% is in the top ten. The source of the sample is a study of blood T cell repertoires in COVID-19. The V segment lost 6 bases and the J segment 7 bases; nucleotides outside the gene matches: 11. The CDR3 sequence is 14 residues long. Germline V gives CDR1 SEHNR, CDR2 FQNEAQ (reference sequence). The genes are TRBV7-9 and TRBJ1-1; 7 bases line up with TRBD1. The material sequenced was peripheral blood. The clonotype comes from a man aged 55 to 70 with active COVID-19. The CDR3 reads CASSFGATGLEAFF. The CDR3 bases are TGTGCCAGCAGTTTCGGTGCGACAGGGCTTGAAGCTTTCTTT.